This T cell receptor beta chain was sequenced during a study of cytomegalovirus exposure and HLA in healthy donors listed by TCRdb under 2017. Context from the whole study: According to an earlier analysis of 587 of the donors, some 180 million T cells yielded roughly 110 million unique TCR beta sequences and roughly 280 Gb of sequence data. An early release that covered about 600 HLA-typed donors contained around 300 gigabases of sequencing data and around 80 million unique TCR sequences. Of the roughly 400 genotyped donors, 65% to 90% fell in the genetic ancestry cluster associated with self-reported Caucasian donors. The aim of the study was to test whether cataloging public T cell receptors could identify signatures of past pathogen exposure. The study profiled the T cell repertoires of about 640 subjects by immunosequencing and related them to cytomegalovirus serostatus. Besides the first cohort of roughly 640 subjects, a separate validation cohort made up of 120 different subjects was used. The study combined high-throughput TCR immunosequencing, statistical association of individual TCRs with disease status, and machine learning to predict cytomegalovirus infection status. In a later analysis, previously published TCR beta repertoires from more than 500 donors were re-analyzed and high-resolution HLA genotyping was added so that TCR occurrence patterns could be studied. Rather than drawing on any new phenotypic data, the later analysis identified candidate immune exposures from TCR beta sequences and the way those sequences occurred across donors. In an earlier analysis of 587 of the donors, high-throughput TCR beta sequencing was used to judge whether each TCR beta V gene segment behaved as functional or pseudogenic. Donor age, sex, ethnicity and CMV serostatus were compiled together with the repertoire data. In a later genetic analysis, genome-wide SNP genotypes for about 55% of the 666 donors were used, and that subset was treated as a discovery cohort. All discovery cohort repertoires had been generated on a single sequencing platform. HLA typing covered class I and class II loci at four-digit resolution. Typing coverage varied by locus: about 629-630 donors for A, B, C, DRB1 and DQB1; approximately 500 for DQA1; about 570 for DPA1; fewer than 480 for DPB1. Because of strong linkage in the cohort, roughly five DR-DQ haplotypes were treated as single units for association and clustering. Among around 400 genotyped donors of the cohort, an average of roughly 230,000 unique TCR beta nucleotide sequences was sequenced per donor, of which about 19% were non-productive. On the study overall, not on this receptor specifically: The sequencing pipeline was judged likely to have produced a cluster of highly shared sequence variants as a technical artifact. In a later analysis, most CMV-associated TCR beta chains were found to appear HLA-restricted, with HLA associations seemingly driven largely by CMV exposure. A few of the identified cytomegalovirus-associated TCR beta chains were confirmed in vitro to be specific for cytomegalovirus antigens. Assigning TCR associations to individual alleles was difficult when HLA alleles, especially DR and DQ, strongly co-occurred. Across donors, most TCR sequences were observed very rarely, whereas some public TCRs were present in many individuals. V-gene and J-gene trimming of TCR beta chains was associated with a missense DCLRE1C variant in a later genetic analysis, and the association was replicated in an independent cohort. The only immune exposure information available for the cohort was CMV serostatus. The classifier was reported to diagnose cytomegalovirus status with high specificity and sensitivity in both the original cohort and the validation cohort. Presence/absence analyses assumed roughly uniform sequencing depth across donors, an assumption that may not hold. A later genetic analysis reported fewer N-insertions in productive TCRs among donors in an Asian-associated ancestry cluster than the roughly 700-donor mean. In a later analysis, some 18,000 TCR beta sequences were associated with specific HLA alleles at a false discovery rate of 0.05. Only TCR beta chains were sequenced in this cohort, and the absence of alpha or paired-chain data limited detectable features. An earlier analysis of 587 of the donors showed that most TCR beta V segments appeared in productive rearrangements either about 87% or about 30% of the time, which broadly matched IMGT annotations. In a later analysis, HLA-associated TCR beta chains were found to be more clonally expanded and to have lower generation probabilities than equally common non-associated chains. A further reported finding was that TCR beta sequences accurately predicted the HLA-A and HLA-B alleles for most subjects in the first cohort. Correlated functional status among segregating V segments might be attributable to linkage disequilibrium, but an unknown experimental factor could not be ruled out. Seventeen rarely observed V segments, including chromosome 9 orphons, were excluded from the earlier analysis of approximately 500 of the donors because counts were too low. In the study, some 180 TCR beta chains were listed as associated with cytomegalovirus. According to a later analysis, parvovirus B19, influenza, CMV and Epstein-Barr virus appeared linked to several top co-occurrence clusters. Because HLA typing was unavailable for some donors at each locus, only the typed subset was used in association tests. The authors suggested that the approach could potentially be generalized to other disease states and immunological phenotypes. According to a later analysis, TCR association rates differed among HLA loci, with DRB1 alleles showing the most associated TCRs and HLA-C alleles showing the fewest.

Library prep was done by the immunoSEQ multiplex PCR assay. For the multiplex PCR, a mixture combining 60 forward primers for TCR Vbeta segments and 13 reverse primers for TCR Jbeta segments was used. The CDR3 region of rearranged TCR beta genes was amplified from genomic DNA by a multiplex PCR assay. On the Illumina HiSeq System, the amplified TCR beta libraries were sequenced as 87-base-pair reads. The authors processed their data as follows. In a later analysis, tens of millions of unique TCR beta chains were counted across the approximately 620 repertoires, and around 10 million of these chains were shared by at least two donors. Raw reads were error-corrected and collapsed into unique sequences by a nearest-neighbor algorithm in which closely related sequences were merged to remove PCR and sequencing errors. CDR3 sequences were aligned to IMGT reference sequences to assign V, D and J gene segments. Each retained sequence needed at least a six-nucleotide match to both a V gene segment and a J gene segment. A rearrangement was called productive if the CDR3 had no stop codons and remained in frame with V and J, and every other rearrangement was called non-productive. Following IMGT convention, CDR3 was defined as the stretch from the second conserved V-encoded cysteine up to the conserved J-encoded phenylalanine. The earlier analysis of some 600 of the donors excluded sequences that lacked an unambiguous match to a single V gene segment. In an earlier analysis of 587 of the donors, a V segment was called functional when productive rearrangements were above 56.7%, and segregating when the standard deviation between donors exceeded 5%. To diagnose cytomegalovirus status from the catalog of TCR beta chain sequences, a statistical classification framework was built. V and J gene assignment, in a later analysis, came from comparing TCR nucleotide sequences with IMGT/GENE-DB human TR gene sequences. A later analysis assigned CDR3 sequences and most-parsimonious VDJ recombination scenarios with the TCRdist pipeline. A later analysis defined each TCR beta chain by its CDR3 amino acid sequence plus V-gene family, and excluded reads lacking a unique V-gene family. To address suspected cross-contamination and a sequencing artifact, a later analysis removed around 600 highly shared, low-generation-probability nucleotide sequences. A later analysis calculated a clonal expansion index for each public chain from normalized within-repertoire ranks of inferred template counts. In a later analysis, generation probabilities were computed with a VDJ recombination model fitted to out-of-frame rearrangements, and the resulting probabilities were checked against IGoR. In a later analysis, hypergeometric tests were used to score TCR-TCR, TCR-HLA and TCR-CMV co-occurrence, with a repertoire-size bias correction applied to TCR pairs. In a later analysis, false discovery rates were estimated by permuting HLA or CMV assignments 20 times. In a later analysis, co-occurring TCRs were grouped using DBSCAN, and TCRdist sequence similarity was added for clustering within HLA-allele-positive subsets. For co-occurrence clustering, repertoires with fewer than 30,000 or more than 120,000 public chains were excluded, along with roughly 5 repertoires with anomalous nucleotide sharing. Here the immuneACCESS table is served through TCRdb, limited to in-frame sequences with V and J called. Missing clones are a known gap in these copies; in checked studies unresolved V genes cover under half, and the rest lacks a known reason. The V and J calls and clone size are taken from that table; D and trimming were inferred from the DNA. Present in this sample are about 270,000 clones, about 75% of which were seen just once. Of the sample, 2% to 2.5% is held by the ten largest clones.

In total, approximately 610 healthy bone marrow donors made up the cohort. At the time of sampling, every cohort member was nominally healthy, though immune exposures that went unrecorded were likely present. The donor was CMV seronegative and belonged to the group of 352 seronegative cohort members. A peripheral blood sample was provided by each donor, and peripheral blood mononuclear cells were used for TCR beta sequencing. Genomic DNA extraction from the blood cell samples was performed with the Qiagen DNeasy Blood Extraction Kit. Worth noting for this clone: The antigen this receptor binds is unknown. No base qualities exist here, and no much larger clone lies one base off it.

Sequenced input: PBMCs. This clonotype originated in a female donor in good health and CMV-seronegative.

The CDR3 has the sequence CASSSDTSGNTDTQYF. The DNA sequence is given as TGTGCCAGCAGCTCCGACACTAGCGGGAACACAGATACGCAGTATTTT. The sequence links TRBV7-9 to TRBJ2-3, with 10 junctional bases fitting TRBD2. The V end gives up 4 bases and the J end 2 bases, leaving 6 bases in the junction not matched to a gene. The CDR3 runs 16 residues from the cysteine to the phenylalanine. Just the 48-base CDR3 DNA is kept, in frame starting at base 1. According to the germline V gene (reference sequence), CDR1 reads SEHNR and CDR2 reads FQNEAQ.